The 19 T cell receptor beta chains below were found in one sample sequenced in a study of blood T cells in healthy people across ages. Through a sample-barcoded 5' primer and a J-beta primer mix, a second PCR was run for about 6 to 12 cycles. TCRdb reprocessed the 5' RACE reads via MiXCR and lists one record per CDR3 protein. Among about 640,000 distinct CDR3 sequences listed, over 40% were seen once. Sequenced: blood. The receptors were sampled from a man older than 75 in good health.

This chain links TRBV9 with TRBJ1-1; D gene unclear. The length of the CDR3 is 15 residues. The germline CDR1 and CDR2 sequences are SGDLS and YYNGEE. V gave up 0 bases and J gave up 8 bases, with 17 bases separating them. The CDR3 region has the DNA TGTGCCAGCAGCGTAGGGTGGAGGATCCATGGGGAAGCTTTCTTT. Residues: CASSVGWRIHGEAFF.

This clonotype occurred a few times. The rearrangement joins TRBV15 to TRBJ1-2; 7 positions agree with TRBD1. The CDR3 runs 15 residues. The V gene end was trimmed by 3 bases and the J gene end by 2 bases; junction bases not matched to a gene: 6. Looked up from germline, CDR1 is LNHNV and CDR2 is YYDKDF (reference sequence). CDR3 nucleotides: TGTGCCACCAGCAGTCCCGGGACAGTCAACTATGGCTACACCTTC. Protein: CATSSPGTVNYGYTF.

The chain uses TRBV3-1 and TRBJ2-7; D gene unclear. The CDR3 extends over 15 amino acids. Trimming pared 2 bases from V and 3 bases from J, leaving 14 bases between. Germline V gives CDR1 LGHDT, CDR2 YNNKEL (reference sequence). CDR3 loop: CASSQRATELYEQYF. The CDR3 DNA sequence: TGTGCCAGCAGCCAAAGGGCAACAGAGCTCTACGAGCAGTACTTC.

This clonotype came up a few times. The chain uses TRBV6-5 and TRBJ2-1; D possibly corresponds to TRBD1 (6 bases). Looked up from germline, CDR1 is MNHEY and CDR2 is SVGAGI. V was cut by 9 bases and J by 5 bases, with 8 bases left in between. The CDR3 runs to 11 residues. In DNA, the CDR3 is TGTGCCAGTACAGGGAACAATGAGCAGTTCTTC. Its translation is CASTGNNEQFF.

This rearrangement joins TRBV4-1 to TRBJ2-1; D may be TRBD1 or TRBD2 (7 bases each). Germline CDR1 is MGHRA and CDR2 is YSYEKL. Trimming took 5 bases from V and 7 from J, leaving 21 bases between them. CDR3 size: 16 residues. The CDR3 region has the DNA TGCGCCAGCAGCGGACAAAGACAGGGAGGGATGAATGAGCAGTTCTTC. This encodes CASSGQRQGGMNEQFF.

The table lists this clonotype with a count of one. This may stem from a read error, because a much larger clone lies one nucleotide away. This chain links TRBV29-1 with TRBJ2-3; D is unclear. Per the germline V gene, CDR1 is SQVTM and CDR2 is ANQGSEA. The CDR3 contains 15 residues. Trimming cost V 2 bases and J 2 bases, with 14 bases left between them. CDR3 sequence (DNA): TGCAGCGTTGAACAGCCACCTAGATACACAGATACGCAGTATTTT. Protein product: CSVEQPPRYTDTQYF.

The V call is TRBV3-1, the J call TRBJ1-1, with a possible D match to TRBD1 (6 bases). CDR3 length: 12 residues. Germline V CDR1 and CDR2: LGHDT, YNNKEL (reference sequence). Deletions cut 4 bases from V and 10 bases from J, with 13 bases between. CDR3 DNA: TGTGCCAGCAGCCTCCGGGGCAGGGGAGCTTTCTTT. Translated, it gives CASSLRGRGAFF.

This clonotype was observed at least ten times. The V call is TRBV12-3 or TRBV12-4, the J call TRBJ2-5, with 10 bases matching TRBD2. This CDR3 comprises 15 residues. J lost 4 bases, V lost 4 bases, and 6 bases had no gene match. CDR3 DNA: TGTGCCAGCAGTTCCCTCCTAGCGGGGGCAGAGACCCAGTACTTC. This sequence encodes CASSSLLAGAETQYF.

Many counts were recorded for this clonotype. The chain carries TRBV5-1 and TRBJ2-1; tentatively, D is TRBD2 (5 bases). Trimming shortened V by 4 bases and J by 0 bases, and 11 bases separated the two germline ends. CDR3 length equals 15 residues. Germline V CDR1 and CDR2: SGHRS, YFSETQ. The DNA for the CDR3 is TGCGCCAGCAGCAAGGACTCGAGCTCCTACAATGAGCAGTTCTTC. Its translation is CASSKDSSSYNEQFF.

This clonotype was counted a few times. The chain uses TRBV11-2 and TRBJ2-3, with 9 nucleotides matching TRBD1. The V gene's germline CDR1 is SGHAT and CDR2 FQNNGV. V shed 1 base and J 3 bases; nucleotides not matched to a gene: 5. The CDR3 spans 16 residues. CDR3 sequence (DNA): TGTGCCAGCAGCTTAGGACAGGGGGTTAATACAGATACGCAGTATTTT. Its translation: CASSLGQGVNTDTQYF.

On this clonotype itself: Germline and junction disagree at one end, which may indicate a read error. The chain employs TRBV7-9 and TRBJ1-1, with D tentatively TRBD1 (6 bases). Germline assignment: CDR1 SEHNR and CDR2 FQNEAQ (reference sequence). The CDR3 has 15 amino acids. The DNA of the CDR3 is TGTGCCAGCAGCCTAGCTACAGGGTATAACACTGAAGCTTTCTTT. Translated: CASSLATGYNTEAFF.

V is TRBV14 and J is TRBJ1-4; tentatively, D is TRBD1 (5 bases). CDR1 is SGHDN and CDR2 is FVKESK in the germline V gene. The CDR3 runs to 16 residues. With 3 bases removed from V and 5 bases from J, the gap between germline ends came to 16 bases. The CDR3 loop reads CASSHRRGPRNEKLFF. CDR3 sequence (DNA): TGTGCCAGCAGCCATAGAAGGGGACCGCGGAATGAAAAACTGTTTTTT.

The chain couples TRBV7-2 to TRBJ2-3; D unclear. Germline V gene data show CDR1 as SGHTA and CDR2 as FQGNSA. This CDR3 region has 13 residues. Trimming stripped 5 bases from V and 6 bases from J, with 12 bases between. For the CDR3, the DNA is TGTGCCAGCAGCGTACTCTACCGGGATACGCAGTATTTT. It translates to CASSVLYRDTQYF.

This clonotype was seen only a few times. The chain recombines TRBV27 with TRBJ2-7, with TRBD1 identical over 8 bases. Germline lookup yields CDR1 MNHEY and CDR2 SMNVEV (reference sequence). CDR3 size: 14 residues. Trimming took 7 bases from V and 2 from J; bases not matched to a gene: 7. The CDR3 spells CASKRQGQPYEQYF. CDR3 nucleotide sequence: TGTGCCAGCAAACGACAGGGGCAACCCTACGAGCAGTACTTC.

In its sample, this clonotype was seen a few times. CDR3 amino acids: CASSPRGAGSTDTQYF. CDR3 DNA sequence: TGTGCCAGCAGCCCCCGAGGAGCGGGGAGCACAGATACGCAGTATTTT. The chain uses TRBV11-3 and TRBJ2-3; 7 positions agree with TRBD2. Unmatched junction bases numbered 8, after V lost 5 bases and J lost 0 bases. The germline V gene has CDR1 SGHNT and CDR2 YENEEA. The CDR3 sequence is 16 residues long.

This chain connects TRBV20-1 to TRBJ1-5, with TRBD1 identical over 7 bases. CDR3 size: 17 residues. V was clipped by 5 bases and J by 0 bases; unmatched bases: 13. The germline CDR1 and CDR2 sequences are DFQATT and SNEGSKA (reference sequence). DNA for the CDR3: TGCAGTGCTCTGTCGGCAGGGGGAAAATTTAGCAATCAGCCCCAGCATTTT. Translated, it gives CSALSAGGKFSNQPQHF.

CDR3 protein: CSAPTPGQGYEQYF. CDR3 DNA: TGCAGTGCCCCTACACCGGGACAGGGATACGAGCAGTACTTC. The chain uses TRBV20-1 and TRBJ2-7, with 9 nucleotides matching TRBD1. This CDR3 spans 14 amino acids. V lost 6 bases, J lost 4 bases, and 10 bases stayed unmatched. Looked up from germline, CDR1 is DFQATT and CDR2 is SNEGSKA (reference sequence).

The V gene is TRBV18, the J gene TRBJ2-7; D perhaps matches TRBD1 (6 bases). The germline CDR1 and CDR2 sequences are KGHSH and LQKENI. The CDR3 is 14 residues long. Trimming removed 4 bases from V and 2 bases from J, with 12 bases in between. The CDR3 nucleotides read TGTGCCAGCTCACTAAGGGGGATGACCTACGAGCAGTACTTC. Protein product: CASSLRGMTYEQYF.

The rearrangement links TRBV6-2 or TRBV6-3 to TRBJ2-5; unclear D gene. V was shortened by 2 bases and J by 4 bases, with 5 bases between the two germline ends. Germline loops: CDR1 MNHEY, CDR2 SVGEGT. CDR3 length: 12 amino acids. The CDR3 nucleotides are TGTGCCAGCAGTTACCTAATAGAGACCCAGTACTTC. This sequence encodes CASSYLIETQYF.